Below, 25 T cell receptor beta chains from the same sample are listed, as sequenced in a study of CD8+ T cells in alopecia areata. Sequencing templates came from extracted RNA that was reverse transcribed into cDNA. Profiled with immunoSEQ multiplex PCR; TCRdb holds only in-frame clones, not every one. The sample includes 95,000 to 120,000 clones, roughly 64% seen only once; the top ten take 20% to 25%. The specimen was CD8+ T cells sorted from blood. The receptors here all came from a human donor in good health.

The rearrangement links TRBV7-6 to TRBJ2-2; weak D call: TRBD2 (5 bases). This CDR3 has 16 amino acids. CDR1 is SGHVS, CDR2 FNYEAQ, per germline. V was trimmed by 1 base and J by 1 base, leaving 10 bases between them. CDR3 DNA sequence: TGTGCCAGCAGCTTAGAAACAGCGGAGAACACCGGGGAGCTGTTTTTT. The encoded protein is CASSLETAENTGELFF.

Points on this clone: The same CDR3 is also encoded by other DNA sequences in this sample. The genes are TRBV2 and TRBJ2-3, with D hard to call. Germline-derived CDR1 and CDR2 are SNHLY and FYNNEI. V lost 3 bases and J 0 bases, leaving 7 bases between the germline ends. The CDR3 has 14 residues. The CDR3 spells CASSDPASTDTQYF. The DNA of the CDR3 is TGTGCCAGCAGTGATCCAGCTAGCACAGATACGCAGTATTTT. Based on the CDR3 plus reference TRBV2 and TRBJ2-3, the full variable domain is EPEVTQTPSHQVTQMGQEVILRCVPISNHLYFYWYRQILGQKVEFLVSFYNNEISEKSEIFDDQFSVERPDGSNFTLKIRSTKLEDSAMYFCASSDPASTDTQYFGPGTRLTVL.

V is TRBV4-3 and J is TRBJ1-4; 7 bases align to TRBD1. J was trimmed by 7 bases and V by 0 bases; bases with no gene match: 8. The CDR3 length is 16 residues. CDR1 is LGHNA and CDR2 is YSLEER in the germline V gene. DNA of the CDR3: TGCGCCAGCAGCCAAGAAGGAGCAGGGGGAAGTGAAAAACTGTTTTTT. Amino acids: CASSQEGAGGSEKLFF.

This clone has just a few counts. The chain couples TRBV29-1 to TRBJ2-3, with 9 nucleotides matching TRBD2. The V and J ends lost 3 bases and 4 bases, in that order; junction bases with no gene match: 8. Looked up from germline, CDR1 is SQVTM and CDR2 is ANQGSEA. CDR3 length: 15 residues. The CDR3 loop reads CSVDLGGGASDTQYF. The CDR3 DNA is TGCAGCGTTGATCTCGGCGGGGGGGCTTCAGATACGCAGTATTTT.

The CDR3 DNA reads as TGCGCCAGCAGTCAATTAGGGGGGGCCGCTAGCACAGATACGCAGTATTTT. Its translation is CASSQLGGAASTDTQYF. The V call is TRBV23-1, the J call TRBJ2-3; D perhaps matches TRBD2 (7 bases). TRBV23-1 is marked as an open reading frame, function uncertain. V gave up 1 base and J gave up 0 bases, with 14 bases separating them. The CDR3 runs 17 residues.

The chain has TRBV11-2 and TRBJ1-2; D remains ambiguous. Trimming left V 1 base short and J 5 bases short, with 11 bases between. CDR3 length: 14 amino acids. From germline, CDR1 is SGHAT and CDR2 FQNNGV. CDR3 coding DNA: TGTGCCAGCAGCTTAGCGGCCGGGGATTATGGCTACACCTTC. It codes for CASSLAAGDYGYTF. Using reference TRBV11-2 and TRBJ1-2 for the parts outside the CDR3, the full variable domain is EAGVAQSPRYKIIEKRQSVAFWCNPISGHATLYWYQQILGQGPKLLIQFQNNGVVDDSQLPKDRFSAERLKGVDSTLKIQPAKLEDSAVYLCASSLAAGDYGYTFGSGTRLTVV.

This clone has only a few counts. The chain recombines TRBV6-4 with TRBJ2-1; D is perhaps TRBD2 (6 bases). CDR1 is MRHNA, CDR2 SNTAGT, per germline. The V and J ends lost 9 bases and 10 bases respectively, with 19 bases between them. The CDR3 loop spans 13 amino acids. The CDR3 DNA follows: TGTGCCAGACCGTTGAGGGACTCAACCGAGCAGTTCTTC. As protein: CARPLRDSTEQFF.

The CDR3 sequence is CASSYFPADLFGYTF. The DNA of the CDR3 is TGTGCCAGCAGTTACTTCCCGGCGGATCTTTTTGGCTACACCTTC. The chain uses TRBV6-5 and TRBJ1-2, with D unresolved. Looked up from germline, CDR1 is MNHEY and CDR2 is SVGAGI. The CDR3 has 15 residues. Deletions cut 1 base from V and 7 bases from J, with 16 bases between.

This clone was seen just once. The chain recombines TRBV27 with TRBJ1-5; 9 bases line up with TRBD1. The J segment lost 7 bases and the V segment lost 5 bases, leaving 6 bases of the junction unmatched. Germline-derived CDR1 and CDR2 are MNHEY and SMNVEV (reference sequence). This CDR3 has 14 amino acids. The CDR3 spells CASSLWTGVQPQHF. CDR3 DNA sequence: TGTGCCAGCAGTCTCTGGACAGGGGTCCAGCCCCAGCATTTT.

Only one count was recorded for this clone. The chain combines TRBV4-3 with TRBJ2-5; D is possibly TRBD1 (6 bases). Trimming took off 0 bases at V and 2 bases at J, with 13 bases between the two ends. The germline gives CDR1 LGHNA, CDR2 YSLEER. This CDR3 has 16 residues. The chain's CDR3 is CASSQDGGGRQETQYF. In DNA, the CDR3 is TGCGCCAGCAGCCAAGATGGGGGCGGGCGTCAAGAGACCCAGTACTTC.

The chain uses TRBV6-5 and TRBJ2-1; D might be TRBD1 (7 bases). V was pared by 7 bases and J by 8 bases, with 15 bases between. The CDR3 sequence is 13 residues long. Germline assignment: CDR1 MNHEY and CDR2 SVGAGI. The CDR3 here is CASTGGSVDEQFF. In DNA, the CDR3 is TGTGCCAGCACAGGGGGGTCTGTCGATGAGCAGTTCTTC.

The DNA of the CDR3 is TGCGCCAGCAGCCACATCCTCGGGGGCCATCAAGAGACCCAGTACTTC. It translates to CASSHILGGHQETQYF. V usage is TRBV4-3 and J usage is TRBJ2-5; possibly TRBD1 or TRBD2 for D (6 bases each). Germline V gene data show CDR1 as LGHNA and CDR2 as YSLEER. The CDR3 runs to 16 residues. V was trimmed by 3 bases and J by 2 bases, leaving 16 bases between them.

The chain joins TRBV29-1 to TRBJ1-1, with D unclear. V gave up 7 bases and J gave up 5 bases, with 17 bases separating them. CDR3 length equals 13 residues. Germline CDR1 and CDR2: SQVTM and ANQGSEA. This CDR3 reads CSGCGLSPTEAFF. CDR3 sequence (DNA): TGCAGCGGATGCGGGTTATCGCCTACTGAAGCTTTCTTT.

The gene calls are TRBV5-6 and TRBJ2-5; 13 positions match TRBD2. Germline CDR1 is SGHDT and CDR2 is YYEEEE. The CDR3 has 17 residues. V lost 5 bases and J lost 7; bases outside the gene matches: 14. The CDR3 protein is CASSFEPGLAGSGTQYF. CDR3 in DNA: TGTGCCAGCAGTTTCGAACCGGGACTAGCGGGGTCAGGGACCCAGTACTTC.

The chain joins TRBV9 to TRBJ2-1; 8 bases match TRBD2. The trim removed 0 bases at V and 6 bases at J, leaving 8 bases unmatched. The CDR3 spans 16 residues. In germline, CDR1 is SGDLS, CDR2 YYNGEE. In DNA, the CDR3 is TGTGCCAGCAGCGTAGACGGCGGGGGGCCAAGCAATGAGCAGTTCTTC. Amino acids: CASSVDGGGPSNEQFF.

This clone was picked up one time. The J gene is TRBJ1-2, the V gene TRBV4-1, with unresolved D. The CDR3 is 14 residues long. Germline lookup yields CDR1 MGHRA and CDR2 YSYEKL. V was clipped by 4 bases and J by 3 bases, with 12 bases between them. The CDR3 reads CASSPPSSYYGYTF. CDR3 nucleotide sequence: TGCGCCAGCAGCCCCCCTTCATCCTACTATGGCTACACCTTC.

V and J are TRBV27 and TRBJ2-7, with D tentatively TRBD1 (6 bases). This CDR3 spans 16 amino acids. Trimming cost V 4 bases and J 2 bases, with 18 bases left between them. CDR1 MNHEY and CDR2 SMNVEV come from the germline V gene (reference sequence). The DNA of the CDR3 is TGTGCCAGCAGTTCTACTGGGGCAGGGGTCCCCTACGAGCAGTACTTC. Amino acids: CASSSTGAGVPYEQYF.

This clone was observed a few times. The CDR3 bases are TGTGCCAGTAAAATCGGCGCCGGGGAGCTGTTTTTT. It is translated as CASKIGAGELFF. This sequence joins TRBV19 and TRBJ2-2; D gene ambiguous. In germline, CDR1 is LNHDA, CDR2 SQIVND (reference sequence). Trimming shortened V by 7 bases and J by 6 bases, and 9 bases separated the two germline ends. This CDR3 has 12 amino acids.

V usage is TRBV13 and J usage is TRBJ2-5; no clear D. Germline V gives CDR1 PRHDT, CDR2 FYEKMQ (reference sequence). V lost 5 bases, J lost 1 base, and 17 bases lay in between. CDR3 length: 16 residues. The CDR3 sequence is CASSQGKGLGQETQYF. Here the CDR3 DNA reads TGTGCCAGCAGCCAAGGGAAGGGTTTGGGCCAAGAGACCCAGTACTTC.

V gene TRBV30 combines with J gene TRBJ2-7; 7 positions agree with TRBD1. Trimming cost V 3 bases and J 7 bases; bases outside gene matches: 9. This CDR3 spans 13 amino acids. Germline V gene data show CDR1 as GTSNPN and CDR2 as SVGIG (reference sequence). The CDR3 loop is CAWRGDRVGEQYF. The CDR3 bases are TGTGCCTGGAGGGGCGACAGGGTCGGGGAGCAGTACTTC.

A word on this clone: Within the sample, other DNA sequences also encode this same CDR3. V is TRBV9 and J is TRBJ2-2; D uncertain. V dropped 0 bases and J dropped 4 bases, with 4 bases sitting between them. Germline CDR1 SGDLS, CDR2 YYNGEE. The length of the CDR3 is 13 residues. CDR3 amino acids: CASSVGGTGELFF. The CDR3, as DNA: TGTGCCAGCAGCGTAGGGGGCACCGGGGAGCTGTTTTTT.

This clone was detected a few times. The genes are TRBV6-6 and TRBJ2-5, with D tentatively TRBD1 or TRBD2 (7 bases each). Germline CDR1 is MNHNY and CDR2 is SVGAGI (reference sequence). This CDR3 has 14 residues. Trimming shortened V by 10 bases and J by 5 bases, and 20 bases separated the two germline ends. The CDR3 DNA follows: TGTGCCACCAGGGGGGGCATCCGCGGGGAGACCCAGTACTTC. Amino acids: CATRGGIRGETQYF.

This clone was detected a few times. V is TRBV29-1 and J is TRBJ2-6, with D unresolved. Between the trimmed V and J ends, which lost 1 base and 1 base, there was a span of 5 bases. This CDR3 has 14 residues. Per germline, CDR1 SQVTM and CDR2 ANQGSEA. This CDR3 is CSVEGASGANVLTF. CDR3 bases: TGCAGCGTTGAAGGGGCTTCTGGGGCCAACGTCCTGACTTTC.

This sequence joins TRBV4-2 and TRBJ2-7; D is undetermined. V dropped 0 bases and J dropped 5 bases, with 8 bases sitting between them. The CDR3 has 13 residues. Germline V gene sequence: CDR1 LGHNA, CDR2 YNFKEQ. The CDR3: CASSQEDLDEQYF. DNA for the CDR3: TGTGCCAGCAGCCAAGAGGACCTGGACGAGCAGTACTTC.

The sample holds a few counts of this clone. This chain uses TRBV7-9 with TRBJ2-7, with D perhaps matching TRBD1 or TRBD2 (5 bases each). The CDR3 contains 12 residues. Deletions cut 5 bases from V and 7 bases from J, with 12 bases between. Germline V gene sequence: CDR1 SEHNR, CDR2 FQNEAQ (reference sequence). The CDR3 DNA sequence: TGTGCCAGCAGCCCTGGGGGAAGTGAGCAGTACTTC. Amino acid sequence: CASSPGGSEQYF.